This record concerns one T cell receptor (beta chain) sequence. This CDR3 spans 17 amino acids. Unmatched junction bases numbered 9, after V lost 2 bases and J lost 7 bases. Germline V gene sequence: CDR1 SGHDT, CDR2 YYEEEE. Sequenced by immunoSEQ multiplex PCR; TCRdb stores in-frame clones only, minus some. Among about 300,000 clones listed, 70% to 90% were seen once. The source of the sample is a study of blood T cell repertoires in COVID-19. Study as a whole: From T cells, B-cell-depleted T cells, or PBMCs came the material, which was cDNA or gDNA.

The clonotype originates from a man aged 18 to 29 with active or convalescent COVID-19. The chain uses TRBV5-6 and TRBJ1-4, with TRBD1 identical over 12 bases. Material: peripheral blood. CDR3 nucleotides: TGTGCCAGCAGCTTATCCGGGACAGGGGGCCGGGGTGAAAAACTGTTTTTT. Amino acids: CASSLSGTGGRGEKLFF.